This is a list of T cell receptor beta chains from one sample in a study of blood T cell repertoires in COVID-19. This table comes from immunoSEQ multiplex PCR, and its TCRdb copy is limited to in-frame clones, with some not included. The data hold 450,000 to 500,000 clones, with about 90% observed a single time. Sample: PBMCs or T cells enriched from blood (not recorded which). These receptors were collected from a woman under 30 who had recovered from COVID-19. CDR3s include the opening cysteine and the closing phenylalanine or tryptophan. A D gene is named only where the DNA matches it firmly. Some rows have no size entry. The others give once, few or many, or a class for an expanded clone.

V: TRBV3-1/TRBV3-2; size: -; D: TRBD1; J: TRBJ1-1; DNA: TGTGCCAGCAGCTCCCCGGCGGGACAGATGACTGAAGCTTTCTTT; CDR3: CASSSPAGQMTEAFF
V: TRBV28; size: -; D: TRBD1; J: TRBJ1-4; DNA: TGTGCCAGCAGCCCCCCAAGGGGACAGGGGGAAAAACTGTTTTTT; CDR3: CASSPPRGQGEKLFF
V: TRBV28; size: -; D: -; J: TRBJ2-2; DNA: TGTGCCAGCAGTTTTATTAGCGCGAACACCGGGGAGCTGTTTTTT; CDR3: CASSFISANTGELFF
V: TRBV10-3; size: -; D: -; J: TRBJ1-4; DNA: TGTGCCATCAGGCGGGACGGCGGGAATGAAAAACTGTTTTTT; CDR3: CAIRRDGGNEKLFF
V: TRBV29-1; size: -; D: -; J: TRBJ1-1; DNA: TGCAGCGCCACGGACAGGAACACTGAAGCTTTCTTT; CDR3: CSATDRNTEAFF
V: TRBV2; size: -; D: -; J: TRBJ2-3; DNA: TGTGCCAGCATGGCGGGGCTTAACACAGATACGCAGTATTTT; CDR3: CASMAGLNTDTQYF
V: TRBV6-1; size: -; D: TRBD1; J: TRBJ2-3; DNA: TGTGCCAGCAGTGAAATGACAGGGGGCTCGACAGATACGCAGTATTTT; CDR3: CASSEMTGGSTDTQYF
V: TRBV27; size: -; D: TRBD2; J: TRBJ2-7; DNA: TGTGCCAGCAGTTTTAGATGGGGCGGGGGGCTCTCCTACGAGCAGTACTTC; CDR3: CASSFRWGGGLSYEQYF
V: TRBV5-6; size: -; D: -; J: TRBJ2-3; DNA: TGTGCCAGCAGCTCCCGACTGATTCCCACAGATACGCAGTATTTT; CDR3: CASSSRLIPTDTQYF
V: TRBV4-1; size: -; D: -; J: TRBJ1-3; DNA: TGCGCCAGCAGCCGGGGGGGGCTGATCCACTCTGGAAACACCATATATTTT; CDR3: CASSRGGLIHSGNTIYF
V: TRBV7-9; size: -; D: -; J: TRBJ2-7; DNA: TGTGCCAGCAGCTTCCCCCCACATTCTTACGAGCAGTACTTC; CDR3: CASSFPPHSYEQYF
V: TRBV6-1; size: -; D: TRBD1; J: TRBJ1-6; DNA: TGTGCCAGCAGTGATCTTCCAGGTGGACAGGGGAATAATTCACCCCTCCACTTT; CDR3: CASSDLPGGQGNNSPLHF
V: TRBV13; size: -; D: TRBD2; J: TRBJ2-1; DNA: TGTGCCAGCAGCGCCCGACTAGCGGGGCATCACTACAATGAGCAGTTCTTC; CDR3: CASSARLAGHHYNEQFF
V: TRBV5-6; size: -; D: -; J: TRBJ1-1; DNA: TGTGCCAGCAGCCTTATAATGAACACTGAAGCTTTCTTT; CDR3: CASSLIMNTEAFF
V: TRBV7-8; size: -; D: TRBD1; J: TRBJ2-5; DNA: TGTGCCTGTCTAGGGAGGACAGGGGAGGAGACCCAGTACTTC; CDR3: CACLGRTGEETQYF
V: TRBV6-2/TRBV6-3; size: -; D: TRBD1; J: TRBJ1-5; DNA: TGTGCCAGCAGTTACCCGGGACAGGGATCGTATGGTAGTCAGCCCCAGCATTTT; CDR3: CASSYPGQGSYGSQPQHF
V: TRBV27; size: -; D: TRBD2; J: TRBJ2-4; DNA: TGTGCCAGCAGCCCGTGGGAGGGCCCCTTAGCCAAAAACATTCAGTACTTC; CDR3: CASSPWEGPLAKNIQYF
V: TRBV30; size: -; D: TRBD1; J: TRBJ1-5; DNA: TGTGCCTGGAGTGGACAGGGAGGCCAGCCCCAGCATTTT; CDR3: CAWSGQGGQPQHF
V: TRBV30; size: once; D: -; J: TRBJ2-3; DNA: TGTGCCTGGAGCCGCGGACAGTTAGATACGCAGTATTTT; CDR3: CAWSRGQLDTQYF
V: TRBV9; size: -; D: -; J: TRBJ2-3; DNA: TGTGCCAGCAGCGTAGGTAGTGCCACAGATACGCAGTATTTT; CDR3: CASSVGSATDTQYF
V: TRBV11-2; size: -; D: TRBD1; J: TRBJ2-2; DNA: TGTGCCAGCAGCTTCGGACAGGGGTCCGGGGAGCTGTTTTTT; CDR3: CASSFGQGSGELFF
V: TRBV5-1; size: -; D: -; J: TRBJ1-2; DNA: TGCGCCAGCAGCACGCCAGTTTATGGCTACACCTTC; CDR3: CASSTPVYGYTF
V: TRBV4-2; size: -; D: TRBD1; J: TRBJ1-2; DNA: TGTGCCAGCAGCCAAGATAGGGTGGACAGGGGGATCACCTTC; CDR3: CASSQDRVDRGITF
V: TRBV7-2; size: -; D: TRBD1; J: TRBJ1-4; DNA: TGTGCCAGCAGTTCTCGACAGGGTGGAACTAATGAAAAACTGTTTTTT; CDR3: CASSSRQGGTNEKLFF
V: TRBV24-1; size: -; D: TRBD1; J: TRBJ2-2; DNA: TGTGCCACCAGTGACAAAGTACAGGGGCCCCGGACCGGGGAGCTGTTTTTT; CDR3: CATSDKVQGPRTGELFF
V: TRBV7-2; size: -; D: TRBD2; J: TRBJ2-7; DNA: TGTGCCAGCAGCTTCCCCCCTAGCGGGGGGGCCTACGAGCAGTACTTC; CDR3: CASSFPPSGGAYEQYF